Listed here are 25 T cell receptor beta chains from one sample, sequenced in a study of control samples from healthy donors and cancer patients. Produced via immunoSEQ multiplex PCR; TCRdb's table is partial and in-frame only. Here the sample spans about 170,000 clones, 70% to 90% being singletons. The sequencing sample was made of blood. The receptors here all came from a woman aged 30 to 39 in good health.

The rearrangement uses TRBV10-3 and TRBJ2-7; 7 positions match TRBD2. The length of the CDR3 is 14 residues. The V segment lost 4 bases and the J segment 2 bases; nucleotides outside the gene matches: 5. The germline CDR1 and CDR2 sequences are ENHRY and SYGVKD. The chain's CDR3 is CAISVLADAYEQYF. DNA for the CDR3: TGTGCCATCAGTGTTCTAGCGGATGCCTACGAGCAGTACTTC.

The chain is built from TRBV9 and TRBJ1-5; 7 nucleotides match TRBD1. The J segment lost 8 bases and the V segment lost 3 bases, leaving 11 bases of the junction unmatched. CDR3 length: 15 amino acids. Germline loops: CDR1 SGDLS, CDR2 YYNGEE. The DNA for the CDR3 is TGTGCCAGCAGCGCCAGGGACAGTCCTCAGGAGCCCCAGCATTTT. Amino acid sequence: CASSARDSPQEPQHF.

V gene TRBV27 combines with J gene TRBJ2-5; either TRBD1 or TRBD2 may supply D (5 bases each). The germline V gene encodes CDR1 MNHEY and CDR2 SMNVEV (reference sequence). This CDR3 is 15 amino acids long. V gave up 6 bases and J gave up 4 bases, with 18 bases separating them. CDR3 bases: TGTGCCAGCAGCCCCCGGGGTTGGGGCCCAGAGACCCAGTACTTC. Translated, it gives CASSPRGWGPETQYF.

This sequence joins TRBV25-1 and TRBJ2-5; either TRBD1 or TRBD2 may fit D (5 bases each). Trimming removed 4 bases from V and 2 bases from J, with 11 bases in between. Per the germline V gene, CDR1 is MGHDK and CDR2 is SYGVNS. This CDR3 comprises 14 residues. The CDR3 loop reads CASSVPGPQETQYF. CDR3 DNA: TGTGCCAGCAGTGTTCCGGGACCTCAAGAGACCCAGTACTTC.

The chain combines TRBV6-2 or TRBV6-3 with TRBJ2-3, with a weak D call TRBD2 (6 bases). V dropped 2 bases and J dropped 4 bases, with 7 bases sitting between them. CDR3 length: 13 amino acids. Germline V gene sequence: CDR1 MNHEY, CDR2 SVGEGT. The CDR3 sequence is CASSYGGADTQYF. CDR3 nucleotide sequence: TGTGCCAGCAGTTACGGAGGGGCAGATACGCAGTATTTT.

The V and J genes are TRBV6-5 and TRBJ1-1; D possibly corresponds to TRBD1 (5 bases). CDR1 is MNHEY, CDR2 SVGAGI, per germline. V lost 5 bases, J lost 4 bases, and 14 bases lay in between. CDR3 length: 14 residues. Here the CDR3 reads CASSREGISTEAFF. Written as DNA, the CDR3 is TGTGCCAGCAGTCGGGAGGGGATAAGCACTGAAGCTTTCTTT.

The gene calls are TRBV3-1 (or the pseudogene TRBV3-2) and TRBJ2-6; TRBD1 matches 8 bases. This CDR3 has 19 amino acids. Germline CDR1 reads LGHDT; CDR2 reads YNNKEL (reference sequence). The V segment lost 4 bases and the J segment 3 bases; nucleotides outside the gene matches: 14. The CDR3 DNA reads TGTGCCAGCAGCCCTCTCCAGGGGGCCCTCTATCTTGGGGCCAACGTCCTGACTTTC. It is translated as CASSPLQGALYLGANVLTF.

A remark on this clone: Since no conserved phenylalanine or tryptophan closes the CDR3, a read error is the likely cause. The chain is built from TRBV4-1 and TRBJ1-6; D not resolved. The germline V gene has CDR1 MGHRA and CDR2 YSYEKL. The CDR3 is made up of 16 amino acids. Trimming took off 4 bases at V and 7 bases at J, with 17 bases between the two ends. In DNA form, the CDR3 reads TGCGCCAGCAGCCCTGAACCCGCACCGATCAATTCACCCCTCCACCTT. It is translated as CASSPEPAPINSPLHL.

With regard to this clone: Other nucleotide sequences in the sample specify the same CDR3. This chain uses TRBV3-1 (or the pseudogene TRBV3-2) with TRBJ2-7, with D unresolved. Looked up from germline, CDR1 is LGHDT and CDR2 is YNNKEL (reference sequence). Trimming left V 1 base short and J 3 bases short, with 4 bases between. This CDR3 contains 12 residues. The CDR3 reads CASSQGGYEQYF. For the CDR3, the DNA is TGTGCCAGCAGCCAAGGCGGCTACGAGCAGTACTTC.

The chain combines TRBV28 with TRBJ2-3; tentatively, D is TRBD2 (7 bases). V was clipped by 6 bases and J by 3 bases, with 13 bases between them. Per germline, CDR1 MDHEN and CDR2 SYDVKM. The CDR3 is 14 amino acids. The CDR3 sequence: CASSEGGGTDTQYF. The DNA of the CDR3 is TGTGCCAGCAGCGAAGGGGGGGGTACAGATACGCAGTATTTT.

This chain links TRBV7-8 with TRBJ1-1; 9 bases are shared with TRBD1. Unmatched junction bases numbered 4, after V lost 4 bases and J lost 1 base. Germline CDR1 and CDR2: SGHVS and FQNEAQ. The CDR3 runs 15 residues. Here the CDR3 DNA reads TGTGCCAGCAGCTCAAGGACAGGGGCGAACACTGAAGCTTTCTTT. Protein sequence: CASSSRTGANTEAFF.

This clone has just one count. V gene TRBV6-5 combines with J gene TRBJ2-5; D ambiguous. The V end was cut by 0 bases, the J end by 4 bases, with 6 bases between. This CDR3 region has 13 residues. The V gene's germline CDR1 is MNHEY and CDR2 SVGAGI. DNA for the CDR3: TGTGCCAGCAGTTACTCCTGGGTAGAGACCCAGTACTTC. Amino acids: CASSYSWVETQYF.

V usage is TRBV2 and J usage is TRBJ2-3, with TRBD2 as a possible D gene (6 bases). CDR1 SNHLY and CDR2 FYNNEI come from the germline V gene. The V and J ends lost 8 bases and 4 bases respectively, with 10 bases between them. The CDR3 totals 12 residues. The CDR3 reads CASRGESDTQYF. As DNA, the CDR3 is TGTGCCAGCCGCGGGGAATCAGATACGCAGTATTTT.

The chain couples TRBV7-9 to TRBJ1-2; D gene ambiguous. The V end was cut by 5 bases, the J end by 6 bases, with 16 bases between. Germline CDR1 and CDR2: SEHNR and FQNEAQ (reference sequence). This CDR3 is 14 amino acids long. DNA of the CDR3: TGTGCCAGCAGCGTAAGCCGGGATAGGGATGGCTACACCTTC. Protein: CASSVSRDRDGYTF.

The rearrangement links TRBV7-2 to TRBJ2-1; tentatively, D is TRBD2 (6 bases). Trimming left V 5 bases short and J 6 bases short, with 11 bases between. Germline CDR1 and CDR2: SGHTA and FQGNSA. The CDR3 runs 13 residues. The DNA of the CDR3 is TGTGCCAGCAGCCCGGGACTTCGCAATGAGCAGTTCTTC. Encoded protein: CASSPGLRNEQFF. The entire variable domain, with the rest obtained from reference TRBV7-2 and TRBJ2-1, is as follows: GAGVSQSPSNKVTEKGKDVELRCDPISGHTALYWYRQSLGQGLEFLIYFQGNSAPDKSGLPSDRFSAERTGGSVSTLTIQRTQQEDSAVYLCASSPGLRNEQFFGPGTRLTVL.

The J gene is TRBJ2-7, the V gene TRBV6-5, with D possibly TRBD2 on 6 matching bases. The V end lost 8 bases, the J end lost 1 base, and 15 bases lay between the germline ends. In germline, CDR1 is MNHEY, CDR2 SVGAGI. The CDR3 covers 14 residues. The CDR3 DNA is TGTGCCAGCGCGCAAGCGGGTTTTTCCTACGAGCAGTACTTC. Its protein is CASAQAGFSYEQYF.

Comments on this clone: Sequence at one end of the junction differs from germline and may be a read error. The chain is built from TRBV7-7 and TRBJ2-1, with D possibly TRBD2 on 6 matching bases. CDR3 length: 18 residues. CDR1 and CDR2 (germline): SSHAT, FNYEAQ (reference sequence). The DNA of the CDR3 is TGTGCTAGCAGCTCTTTTGTTGGAGGGCCTCGGACTTTCAATGAGCAGTTCTTC. It translates to CASSSFVGGPRTFNEQFF.

On this clone itself: A read error may produce the germline difference seen at one junction end. The J gene is TRBJ2-2, the V gene TRBV28; D gene uncertain. This CDR3 spans 14 amino acids. The germline CDR1 and CDR2 sequences are MDHEN and SYDVKM. The CDR3 DNA reads TGTGCCAACAGTTTTTGGAAGAGCACCGGGGAGCTGTTTTTT. Translated: CANSFWKSTGELFF. The variable domain in full, completed from reference TRBV28 and TRBJ2-2, reads DVKVTQSSRYLVKRTGEKVFLECVQDMDHENMFWYRQDPGLGLRLIYFSYDVKMKEKGDIPEGYSVSREKKERFSLILESASTNQTSMYLCANSFWKSTGELFFGEGSRLTVL.

V gene TRBV20-1 combines with J gene TRBJ1-5; no definite D call. The CDR3 consists of 9 residues. Germline V gene sequence: CDR1 DFQATT, CDR2 SNEGSKA (reference sequence). V lost 2 bases, J lost 7 bases, and 0 bases lay in between. CDR3 DNA sequence: TGCAGTGCTAGACAGCCCCAGCATTTT. The encoded protein is CSARQPQHF.

The rearrangement joins TRBV6-1 to TRBJ1-2; D not certain. The germline V and J ends were trimmed by 1 base and 4 bases, with 10 bases remaining between them. From germline, CDR1 is MNHNS and CDR2 SASEGT. The CDR3 contains 14 residues. The CDR3 here is CASSEGRSGYGYTF. CDR3 DNA: TGTGCCAGCAGTGAAGGGAGGTCGGGCTATGGCTACACCTTC.

The chain combines TRBV5-1 with TRBJ1-1; TRBD1 agrees at 7 bases. The V segment lost 2 bases and the J segment 5 bases; nucleotides outside the gene matches: 3. The CDR3 spans 13 residues. Germline values: CDR1 SGHRS, CDR2 YFSETQ. Written as DNA, the CDR3 is TGCGCCAGCAGCTTTAAGACAGGGACTGAAGCTTTCTTT. Amino acids: CASSFKTGTEAFF.

As concerns this clone: Other DNA sequences within the sample encode an identical CDR3. The chain joins TRBV28 to TRBJ1-1; no definite D call. Germline V gives CDR1 MDHEN, CDR2 SYDVKM. The CDR3 extends over 12 amino acids. V dropped 7 bases and J dropped 0 bases, with 6 bases sitting between them. The CDR3 loop is CASKGLNTEAFF. DNA of the CDR3: TGTGCCAGCAAGGGTTTGAACACTGAAGCTTTCTTT.

The genes are TRBV19 and TRBJ2-1; 10 nucleotides match TRBD2. Germline CDR1 LNHDA, CDR2 SQIVND (reference sequence). This CDR3 spans 16 amino acids. V dropped 3 bases and J dropped 8; count of bases not matched to a gene: 10. The CDR3 loop is CASSMVLAGVRDEQFF. The CDR3 coding sequence is TGTGCCAGTAGTATGGTCCTAGCGGGAGTTAGGGATGAGCAGTTCTTC.

The V call is TRBV6-6, the J call TRBJ2-1; TRBD2 agrees at 9 bases. With 5 bases clipped from V and 4 bases from J, the junction kept 6 bases outside the gene matches. Germline V gene data show CDR1 as MNHNY and CDR2 as SVGAGI (reference sequence). The CDR3 is 15 residues long. The CDR3 DNA reads as TGTGCCAGCAGTCGCCTAGCGGGACAATACAATGAGCAGTTCTTC. It codes for CASSRLAGQYNEQFF.

The V call is TRBV3-1 (or the pseudogene TRBV3-2), the J call TRBJ1-6; 9 bases line up with TRBD1. In germline, CDR1 is LGHDT, CDR2 YNNKEL (reference sequence). Trimming at V came to 2 bases and at J to 7 bases, leaving 3 bases not matched to a gene. The CDR3 runs 15 residues. CDR3 coding DNA: TGTGCCAGCAGCCAAAAAGGACAGGGGAATTCACCCCTCCACTTT. Protein product: CASSQKGQGNSPLHF.